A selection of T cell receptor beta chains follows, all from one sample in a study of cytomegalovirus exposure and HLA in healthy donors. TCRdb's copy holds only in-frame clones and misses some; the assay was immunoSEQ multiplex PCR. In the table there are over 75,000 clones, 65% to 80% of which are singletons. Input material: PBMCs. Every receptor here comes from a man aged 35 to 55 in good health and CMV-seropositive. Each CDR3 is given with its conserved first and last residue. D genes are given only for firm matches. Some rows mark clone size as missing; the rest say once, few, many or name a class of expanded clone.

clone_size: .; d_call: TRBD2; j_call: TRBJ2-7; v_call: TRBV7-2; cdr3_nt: TGTGCCAGCAGCTTAGGGGGCGGGAGAGGGAATTACGAGCAGTACTTC; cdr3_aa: CASSLGGGRGNYEQYF
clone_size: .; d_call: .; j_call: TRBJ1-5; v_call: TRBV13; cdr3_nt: TGTGCCAGCAGCCGACGGGACTGGGATCAGCCCCAGCATTTT; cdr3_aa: CASSRRDWDQPQHF
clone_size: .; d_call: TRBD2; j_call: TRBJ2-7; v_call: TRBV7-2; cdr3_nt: TGTGCCAGCAGCTTAGAGCTGACTAGCGGGAGAGGGGATGACTACGAGCAGTACTTC; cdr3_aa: CASSLELTSGRGDDYEQYF
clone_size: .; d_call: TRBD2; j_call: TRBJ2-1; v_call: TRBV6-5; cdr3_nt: TGTGCCAGCAGCGGACTAGCGGGAGAGAGGGACCAGTTCTTC; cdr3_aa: CASSGLAGERDQFF
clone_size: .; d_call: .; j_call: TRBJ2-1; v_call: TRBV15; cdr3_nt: TGTGCCACCAGCAGAGAAGGGGATGAGCAGTTCTTC; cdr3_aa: CATSREGDEQFF
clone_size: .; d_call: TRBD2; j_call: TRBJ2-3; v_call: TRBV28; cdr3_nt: TGTGCCAGCAGCCCTTTAGCGGGAGGTGACACAGATACGCAGTATTTT; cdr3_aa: CASSPLAGGDTDTQYF
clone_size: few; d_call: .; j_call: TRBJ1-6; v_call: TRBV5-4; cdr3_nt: TGTGCCAGCAGCTTAGGAGGACTAATCACCTTTAATTCACCCCTCCACTTT; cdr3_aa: CASSLGGLITFNSPLHF
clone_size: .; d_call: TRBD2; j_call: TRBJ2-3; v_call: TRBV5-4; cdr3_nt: TGTGCCAGCAGCTTGAGACTAGCGGGGGGCACAGATACGCAGTATTTT; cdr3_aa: CASSLRLAGGTDTQYF
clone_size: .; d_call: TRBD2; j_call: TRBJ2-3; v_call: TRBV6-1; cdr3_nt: TGTGCCAGCAGTGAAGGGACTAGCGGGGGCACAGATACGCAGTATTTT; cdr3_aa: CASSEGTSGGTDTQYF
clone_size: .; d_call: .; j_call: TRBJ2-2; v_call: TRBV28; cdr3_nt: TGTGCCAGCAGTGGGGGGGCGCAGAACACCGGGGAGCTGTTTTTT; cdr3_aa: CASSGGAQNTGELFF
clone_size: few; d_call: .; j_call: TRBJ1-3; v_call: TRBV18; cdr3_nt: TGTGCCAGCTCAACTACAGGGTCAGGAAACACCATATATTTT; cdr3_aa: CASSTTGSGNTIYF
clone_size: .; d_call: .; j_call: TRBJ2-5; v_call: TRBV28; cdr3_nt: TGTGCCAGCACCTTAGCTGGTTTTGAGACCCAGTACTTC; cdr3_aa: CASTLAGFETQYF
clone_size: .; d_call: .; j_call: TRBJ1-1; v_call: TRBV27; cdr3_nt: TGTGCCAGCAGTTCAAGAGAGGTGAACACTGAAGCTTTCTTT; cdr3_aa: CASSSREVNTEAFF
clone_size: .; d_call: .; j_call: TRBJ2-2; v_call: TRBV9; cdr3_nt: TGTGCCAGCAGCGCTCGACAGACCACCGTCGGGGAGCTGTTTTTT; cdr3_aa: CASSARQTTVGELFF
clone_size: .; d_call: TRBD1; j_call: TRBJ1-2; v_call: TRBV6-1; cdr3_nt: TGTGCCAGCAGACGACAGGGGGGCGGCTACACCTTC; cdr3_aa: CASRRQGGGYTF
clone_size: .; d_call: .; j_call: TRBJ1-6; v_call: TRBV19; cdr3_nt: TGTGCCAGTAGTCCCTACCCGGATTCACCCCTCCACTTT; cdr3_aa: CASSPYPDSPLHF
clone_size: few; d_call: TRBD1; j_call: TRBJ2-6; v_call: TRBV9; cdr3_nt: TGTGCCAGCAGCCCCCGGACAGGGTATGGGGCCAACGTCCTGACTTTC; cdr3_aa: CASSPRTGYGANVLTF
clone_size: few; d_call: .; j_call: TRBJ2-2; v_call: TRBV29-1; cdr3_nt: TGCAGCGTTCGGGGCAGGGGCGCCCCGGGCGGGGAGCTGTTTTTT; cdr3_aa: CSVRGRGAPGGELFF
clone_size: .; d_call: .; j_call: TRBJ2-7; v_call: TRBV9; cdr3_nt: TGTGCCAGCAGCGTAGACGGGGGTCTCGAGCAGTACTTC; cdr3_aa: CASSVDGGLEQYF
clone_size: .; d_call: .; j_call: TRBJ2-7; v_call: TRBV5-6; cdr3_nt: TGTGCCAGCAGCTTGGATGTGGGGGGGCATGGAAGTTCCTACGAACAGTACTTC; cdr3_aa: CASSLDVGGHGSSYEQYF
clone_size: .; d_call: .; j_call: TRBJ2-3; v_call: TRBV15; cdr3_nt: TGTGCCACCAGCAGAAACAGGGACCTCACAGATACGCAGTATTTT; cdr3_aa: CATSRNRDLTDTQYF
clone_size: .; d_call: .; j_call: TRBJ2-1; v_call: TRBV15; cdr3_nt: TGTGCCACCAGAGGGGGGGCGCGGAATGAGCAGTTCTTC; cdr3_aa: CATRGGARNEQFF
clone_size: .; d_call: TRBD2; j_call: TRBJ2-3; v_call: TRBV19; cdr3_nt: TGTGCCAGTAGTATTTCGACTAGCGGAGATACGCAGTATTTT; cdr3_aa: CASSISTSGDTQYF
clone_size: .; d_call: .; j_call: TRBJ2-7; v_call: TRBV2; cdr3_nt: TGTGCCAGCAGTCCCGGGGTCTCCTACGAGCAGTACTTC; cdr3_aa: CASSPGVSYEQYF
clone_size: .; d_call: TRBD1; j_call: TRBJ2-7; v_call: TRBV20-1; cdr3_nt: TGCAGTGCTGTACAGGGGCGGGAGCAGTACTTC; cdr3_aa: CSAVQGREQYF
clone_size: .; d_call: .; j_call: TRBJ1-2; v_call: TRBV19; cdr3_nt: TGTGCCAGTAGTATAGGGGCCGACAGGCGAAATAACTATGGCTACACCTTC; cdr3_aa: CASSIGADRRNNYGYTF
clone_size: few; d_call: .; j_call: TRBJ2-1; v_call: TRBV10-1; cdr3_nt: TGCGCCAGCAGCAGTAGCGCGGGGGAGCAGTTCTTC; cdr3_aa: CASSSSAGEQFF
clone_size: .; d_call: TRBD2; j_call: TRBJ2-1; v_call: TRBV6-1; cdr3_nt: TGTGCCAGCAGACTGACTAGCGGGGGCCACGCTGAGCAGTTCTTC; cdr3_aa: CASRLTSGGHAEQFF
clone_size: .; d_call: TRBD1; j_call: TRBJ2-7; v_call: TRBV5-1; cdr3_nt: TGCGCCAGCAGCTTAACGGGACAGAACTACGAGCAGTACTTC; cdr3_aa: CASSLTGQNYEQYF
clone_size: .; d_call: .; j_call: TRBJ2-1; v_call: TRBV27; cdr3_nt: TGTGCCACCTCACCTGCGGCGCCGATTTCCTACAATGAGCAGTTCTTC; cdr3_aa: CATSPAAPISYNEQFF
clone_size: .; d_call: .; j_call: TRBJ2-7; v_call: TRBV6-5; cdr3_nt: TGTGCCAGCAGTTACTCACAGGGTTACGAGCAGTACTTC; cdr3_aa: CASSYSQGYEQYF
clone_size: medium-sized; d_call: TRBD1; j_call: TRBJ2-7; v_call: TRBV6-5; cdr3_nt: TGTGCCAGCAGTCCCCTAACGACAGGGGTGGACGAGCAGTACTTC; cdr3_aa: CASSPLTTGVDEQYF
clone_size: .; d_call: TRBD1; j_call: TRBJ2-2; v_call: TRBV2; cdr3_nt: TGTGCCAGCCAGGGGGATAACACCGGGGAGCTGTTTTTT; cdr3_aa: CASQGDNTGELFF
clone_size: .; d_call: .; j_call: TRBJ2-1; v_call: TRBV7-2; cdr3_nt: TGTGCCAGCAGCCTACTATCCCATGAGCAGTTCTTC; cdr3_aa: CASSLLSHEQFF
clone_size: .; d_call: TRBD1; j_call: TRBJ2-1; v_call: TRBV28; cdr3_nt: TGTGCCAGCAGTCCGGGACAGAGGAGGAATGAGCAGTTCTTC; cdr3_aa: CASSPGQRRNEQFF
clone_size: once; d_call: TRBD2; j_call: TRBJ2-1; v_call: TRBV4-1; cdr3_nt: TGCGCCAGCAGCCCCAGGACTAGCGGCTACAATGAGCAGTTCTTC; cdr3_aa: CASSPRTSGYNEQFF
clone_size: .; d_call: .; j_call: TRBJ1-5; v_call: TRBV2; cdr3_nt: TGTGCCAGCAATTGGGAGGGAACGCAGCCCCAGCATTTT; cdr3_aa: CASNWEGTQPQHF
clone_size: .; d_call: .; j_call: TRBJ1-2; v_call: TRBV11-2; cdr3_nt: TGTGCCAGCAGCGTACAGACAGGTCTCTATGGCTACACCTTC; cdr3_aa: CASSVQTGLYGYTF
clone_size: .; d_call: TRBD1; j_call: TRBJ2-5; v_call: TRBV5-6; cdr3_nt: TGTGCCAGCAGCTTGACAGGGGCTCAAGAGACCCAGTACTTC; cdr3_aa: CASSLTGAQETQYF
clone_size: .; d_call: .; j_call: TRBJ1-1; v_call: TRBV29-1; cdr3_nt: TGCAGCGTTGACAGGAACACTGAAGCTTTCTTT; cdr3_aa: CSVDRNTEAFF
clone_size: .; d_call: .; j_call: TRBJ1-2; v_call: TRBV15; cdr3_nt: TGTGCCACCAGCAGAATATTCGGGACACTCAGAAACTATGGCTACACCTTC; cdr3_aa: CATSRIFGTLRNYGYTF
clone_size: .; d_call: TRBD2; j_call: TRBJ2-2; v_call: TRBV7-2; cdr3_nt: TGTGCCAGCAGCTTAGCGGTGGCGGGACTACACACCGGGGAGCTGTTTTTT; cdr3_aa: CASSLAVAGLHTGELFF
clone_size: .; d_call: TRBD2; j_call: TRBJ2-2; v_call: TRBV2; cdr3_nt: TGTGCCAGCAGGGGGGTAGCGGGGGGAATCACCGGGGAGCTGTTTTTT; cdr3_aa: CASRGVAGGITGELFF
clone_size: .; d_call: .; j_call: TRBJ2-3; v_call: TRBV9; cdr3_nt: TGTGCCAGCAGCGATAGCTCAGGGGGCACAGATACGCAGTATTTT; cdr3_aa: CASSDSSGGTDTQYF
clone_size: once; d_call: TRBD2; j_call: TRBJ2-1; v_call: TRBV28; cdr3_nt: TGTGCCAGCACCCTGGCACTAGCGGGGACCTACAATGAGCAGTTCTTC; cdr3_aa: CASTLALAGTYNEQFF
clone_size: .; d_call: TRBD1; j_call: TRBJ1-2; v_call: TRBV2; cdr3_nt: TGTGCCACAGGGACAGGGGGTTGGTATGGCTACACCTTC; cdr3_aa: CATGTGGWYGYTF
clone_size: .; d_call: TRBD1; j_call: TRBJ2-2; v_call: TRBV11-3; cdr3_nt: TGTGCCAGCAGCAAGGCAGGGGGCAGCACCGGGGAGCTGTTTTTT; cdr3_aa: CASSKAGGSTGELFF
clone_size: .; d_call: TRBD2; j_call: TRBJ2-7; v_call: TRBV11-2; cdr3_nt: TGTGCCAGCAGCTTAGATGCCGGGACTAGCGGCTCCTACGAGCAGTACTTC; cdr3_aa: CASSLDAGTSGSYEQYF